These 7 T cell receptor beta chains came from one sample sequenced in a study of blood T cells in healthy people across ages. A second about 6 to 12 cycle PCR used barcoded and J-beta primers. MiXCR, applied by TCRdb to the 5' RACE reads, yields one record per CDR3 protein. Among around 970,000 distinct CDR3 sequences listed, roughly half were seen once. The sample taken for sequencing was blood. These receptors all come from a woman aged 60-70 years in good health.

This chain links TRBV29-1 with TRBJ1-4; D unresolved. The CDR3 is 14 residues long. The ends were cut back, 6 bases at V and 0 bases at J, with 11 bases in the middle. Per the germline V gene, CDR1 is SQVTM and CDR2 is ANQGSEA. The CDR3 nucleotides are TGCAGCGTGTCCGATCGCACAACTAATGAAAAACTGTTTTTT. Translation gives CSVSDRTTNEKLFF.

This chain connects TRBV28 to TRBJ2-3, with 10 positions matching TRBD2. CDR3 length equals 17 residues. Losses at the gene ends were 3 bases for V and 3 bases for J; bases not matched to a gene: 9. The V gene's germline CDR1 is MDHEN and CDR2 SYDVKM. The chain's CDR3 is CASSFGGLAGVTDTQYF. The CDR3 region has the DNA TGTGCCAGCAGTTTCGGGGGGCTAGCGGGAGTGACAGATACGCAGTATTTT.

This clonotype appeared a single time. The V gene is TRBV29-1, the J gene TRBJ2-1; a possible D gene is TRBD2 (5 bases). Germline values: CDR1 SQVTM, CDR2 ANQGSEA. The CDR3 runs 14 residues. V lost 4 bases and J 6 bases, leaving 16 bases between the germline ends. The chain's CDR3 is CSVVLVLGTNEQFF. CDR3 DNA: TGCAGCGTTGTTCTAGTACTAGGAACCAATGAGCAGTTCTTC.

The rearrangement joins TRBV12-3 or TRBV12-4 to TRBJ1-5, with D unresolved. The CDR3 loop spans 14 amino acids. V lost 5 bases to trimming and J lost 4 bases, with 12 bases between them. The CDR3 loop is CASSLKVRNQPQHF. The DNA for the CDR3 is TGTGCCAGCAGTCTCAAGGTGAGGAATCAGCCCCAGCATTTT.

The chain employs TRBV11-2 and TRBJ2-5, with 8 bases lining up with TRBD1. Germline CDR1 reads SGHAT; CDR2 reads FQNNGV. This CDR3 region has 15 residues. V shed 0 bases, J shed 5 bases, and the junction held 5 bases outside the gene matches. The CDR3 protein is CASSLEAGGLETQYF. In nucleotides, the CDR3 is TGTGCCAGCAGCTTAGAAGCAGGGGGCTTGGAGACCCAGTACTTC.

The V gene is TRBV20-1, the J gene TRBJ2-7; D may match TRBD1 or TRBD2 (5 bases each). CDR1 is DFQATT and CDR2 is SNEGSKA in the germline V gene (reference sequence). This CDR3 spans 11 amino acids. CDR3 bases: TGCGGGGCGGGCCTTACCTACGAGCAGTACTTC. Its protein product is CGAGLTYEQYF.

The chain carries TRBV7-3 and TRBJ2-3, with TRBD2 identical over 11 bases. From germline, CDR1 is SGHTA and CDR2 FQGTGA. This CDR3 region has 16 residues. The ends lost 5 bases at V and 1 base at J; junction bases unmatched: 5. The CDR3 coding sequence is TGTGCCAGCAGCCCGGGGGGACTAGCGGGCACAGATACGCAGTATTTT. Translated, it gives CASSPGGLAGTDTQYF.